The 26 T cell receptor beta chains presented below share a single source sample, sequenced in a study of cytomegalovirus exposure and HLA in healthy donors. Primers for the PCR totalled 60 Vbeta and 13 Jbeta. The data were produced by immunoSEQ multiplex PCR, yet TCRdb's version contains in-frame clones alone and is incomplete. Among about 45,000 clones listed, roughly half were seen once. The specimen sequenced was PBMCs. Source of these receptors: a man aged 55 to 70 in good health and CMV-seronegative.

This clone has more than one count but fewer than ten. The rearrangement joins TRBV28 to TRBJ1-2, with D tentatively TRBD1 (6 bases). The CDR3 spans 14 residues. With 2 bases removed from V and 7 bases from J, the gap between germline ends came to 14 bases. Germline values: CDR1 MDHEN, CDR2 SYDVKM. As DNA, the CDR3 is TGTGCCAGCAGTTTACAGGGGTCGGGCGGTGGCTACACCTTC. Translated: CASSLQGSGGGYTF.

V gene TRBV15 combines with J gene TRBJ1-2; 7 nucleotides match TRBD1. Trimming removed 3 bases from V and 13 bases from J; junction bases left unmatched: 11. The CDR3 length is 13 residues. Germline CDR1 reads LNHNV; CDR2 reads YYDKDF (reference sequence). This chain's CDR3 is CATSRTLTGQGTF. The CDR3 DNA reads TGTGCCACCAGCAGGACCTTGACAGGGCAAGGCACCTTC.

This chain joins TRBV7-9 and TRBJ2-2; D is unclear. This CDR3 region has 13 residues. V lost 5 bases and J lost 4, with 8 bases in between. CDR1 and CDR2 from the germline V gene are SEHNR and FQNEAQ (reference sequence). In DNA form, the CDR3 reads TGTGCCAGCAGCGAGTTTGCCACCGGGGAGCTGTTTTTT. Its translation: CASSEFATGELFF.

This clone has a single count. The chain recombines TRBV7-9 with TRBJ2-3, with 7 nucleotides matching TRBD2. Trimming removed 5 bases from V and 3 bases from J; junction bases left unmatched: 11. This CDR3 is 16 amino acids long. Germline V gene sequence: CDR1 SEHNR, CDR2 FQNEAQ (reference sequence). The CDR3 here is CASSPLGRERTDTQYF. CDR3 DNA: TGTGCCAGCAGCCCCCTGGGGCGGGAGCGGACAGATACGCAGTATTTT.

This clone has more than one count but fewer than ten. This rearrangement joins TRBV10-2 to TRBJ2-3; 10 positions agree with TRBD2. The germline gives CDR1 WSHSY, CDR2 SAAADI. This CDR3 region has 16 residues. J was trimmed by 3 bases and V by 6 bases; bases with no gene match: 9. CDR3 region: CASSHPSGSLTDTQYF. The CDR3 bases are TGCGCCAGCAGCCACCCTAGCGGGAGTCTAACAGATACGCAGTATTTT.

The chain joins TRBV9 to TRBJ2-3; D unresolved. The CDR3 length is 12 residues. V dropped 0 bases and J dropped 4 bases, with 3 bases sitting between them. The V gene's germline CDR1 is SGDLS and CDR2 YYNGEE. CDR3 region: CASSVGPDTQYF. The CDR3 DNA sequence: TGTGCCAGCAGCGTAGGGCCAGATACGCAGTATTTT.

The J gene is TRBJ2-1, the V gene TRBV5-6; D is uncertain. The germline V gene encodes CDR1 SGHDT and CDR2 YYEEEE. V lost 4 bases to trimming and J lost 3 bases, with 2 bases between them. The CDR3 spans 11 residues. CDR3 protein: CASSHYNEQFF. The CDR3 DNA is TGTGCCAGCAGCCACTACAATGAGCAGTTCTTC.

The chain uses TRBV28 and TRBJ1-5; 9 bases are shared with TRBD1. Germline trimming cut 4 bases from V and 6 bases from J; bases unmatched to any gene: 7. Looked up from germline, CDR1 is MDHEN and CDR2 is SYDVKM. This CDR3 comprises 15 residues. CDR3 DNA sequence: TGTGCCAGCAGTTCCCCGGGACAGGGCTTTCAGCCCCAGCATTTT. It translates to CASSSPGQGFQPQHF.

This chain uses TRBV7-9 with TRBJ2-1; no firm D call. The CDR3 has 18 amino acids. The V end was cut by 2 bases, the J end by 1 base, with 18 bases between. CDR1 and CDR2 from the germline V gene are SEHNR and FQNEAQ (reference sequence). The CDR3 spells CASSLYDFRGQSYNEQFF. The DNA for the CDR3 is TGTGCCAGCAGCTTATACGATTTTCGTGGGCAGTCCTACAATGAGCAGTTCTTC. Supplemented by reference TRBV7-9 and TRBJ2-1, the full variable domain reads DTGVSQNPRHKITKRGQNVTFRCDPISEHNRLYWYRQTLGQGPEFLTYFQNEAQLEKSRLLSDRFSAERPKGSFSTLEIQRTEQGDSAMYLCASSLYDFRGQSYNEQFFGPGTRLTVL.

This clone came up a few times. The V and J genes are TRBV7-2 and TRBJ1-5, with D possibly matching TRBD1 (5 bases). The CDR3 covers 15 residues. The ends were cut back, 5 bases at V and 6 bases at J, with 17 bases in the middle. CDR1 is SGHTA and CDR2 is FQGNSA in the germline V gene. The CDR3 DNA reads TGTGCCAGCAGCACGCTTGGAGGGGTTAGTCAGCCCCAGCATTTT. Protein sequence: CASSTLGGVSQPQHF.

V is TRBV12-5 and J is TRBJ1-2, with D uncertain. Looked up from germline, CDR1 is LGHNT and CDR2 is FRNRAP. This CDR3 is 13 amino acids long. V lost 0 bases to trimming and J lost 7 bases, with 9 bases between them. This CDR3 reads CASGLVLSSGYTF. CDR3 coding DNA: TGTGCTAGTGGTTTGGTACTATCGAGTGGCTACACCTTC.

The CDR3 DNA reads as TGTGCCAGCAAGGTCAGGGAAAATCAGCCCCAGCATTTT. Translating it yields CASKVRENQPQHF. This sequence joins TRBV6-5 and TRBJ1-5, with D maybe TRBD1 (5 bases). Germline V CDR1 and CDR2: MNHEY, SVGAGI. This CDR3 spans 13 amino acids. V was clipped by 7 bases and J by 4 bases, with 11 bases between them.

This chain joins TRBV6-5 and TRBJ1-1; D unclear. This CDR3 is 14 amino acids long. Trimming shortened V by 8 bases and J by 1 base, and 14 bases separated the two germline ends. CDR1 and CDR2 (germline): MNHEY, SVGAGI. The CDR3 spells CASGSEGSNTEAFF. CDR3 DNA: TGTGCCAGCGGGTCGGAGGGATCGAACACTGAAGCTTTCTTT.

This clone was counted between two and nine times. The CDR3 bases are TGTGCCAGCAACTCGATAGGCGGGGAGGGGTACGCTGAAGCTTTCTTT. Translating it yields CASNSIGGEGYAEAFF. V is TRBV7-9 and J is TRBJ1-1; D is possibly TRBD1 (5 bases). Germline CDR1 reads SEHNR; CDR2 reads FQNEAQ (reference sequence). The CDR3 loop spans 16 amino acids. V lost 7 bases to trimming and J lost 6 bases, with 24 bases between them.

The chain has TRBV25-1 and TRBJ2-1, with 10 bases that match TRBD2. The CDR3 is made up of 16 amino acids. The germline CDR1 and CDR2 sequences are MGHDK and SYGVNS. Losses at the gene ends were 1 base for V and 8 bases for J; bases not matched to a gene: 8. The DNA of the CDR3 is TGTGCCAGCAGTGAATCGGCTAGCGGGAGTGTGCATGAGCAGTTCTTC. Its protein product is CASSESASGSVHEQFF.

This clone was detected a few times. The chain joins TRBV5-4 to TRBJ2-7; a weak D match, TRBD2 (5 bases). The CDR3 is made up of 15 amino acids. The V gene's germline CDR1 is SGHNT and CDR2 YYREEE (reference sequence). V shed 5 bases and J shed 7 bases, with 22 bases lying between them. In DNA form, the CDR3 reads TGTGCCAGCAGGACCTTTGGTTTGGGGAGAGGGGAGCAGTACTTC. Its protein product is CASRTFGLGRGEQYF.

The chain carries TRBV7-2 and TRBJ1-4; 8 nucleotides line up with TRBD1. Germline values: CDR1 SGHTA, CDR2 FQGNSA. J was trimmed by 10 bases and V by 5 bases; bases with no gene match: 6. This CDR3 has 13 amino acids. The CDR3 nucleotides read TGTGCCAGCAGCCTGGACAGGGTCCCAAAACTGTTTTTT. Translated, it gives CASSLDRVPKLFF.

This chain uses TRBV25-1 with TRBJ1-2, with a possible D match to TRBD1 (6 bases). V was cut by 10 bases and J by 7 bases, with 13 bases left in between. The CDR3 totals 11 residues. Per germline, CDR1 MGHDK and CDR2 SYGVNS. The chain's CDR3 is CATHRVGGYTF. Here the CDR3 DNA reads TGTGCCACACACAGGGTCGGTGGCTACACCTTC.

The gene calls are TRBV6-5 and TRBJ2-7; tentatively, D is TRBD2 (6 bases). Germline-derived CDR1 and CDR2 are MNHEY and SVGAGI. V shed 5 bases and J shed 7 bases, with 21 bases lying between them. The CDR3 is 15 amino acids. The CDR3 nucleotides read TGTGCCAGCAGTCCCTCCAGAGGGACTCGAGGAGAGCAGTACTTC. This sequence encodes CASSPSRGTRGEQYF.

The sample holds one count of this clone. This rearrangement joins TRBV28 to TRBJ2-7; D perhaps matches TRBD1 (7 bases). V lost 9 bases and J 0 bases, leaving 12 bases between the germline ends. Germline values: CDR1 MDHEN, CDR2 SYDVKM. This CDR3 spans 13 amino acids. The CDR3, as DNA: TGTGCCAGTCACAGGGGAGGCTCCTACGAGCAGTACTTC. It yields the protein CASHRGGSYEQYF.

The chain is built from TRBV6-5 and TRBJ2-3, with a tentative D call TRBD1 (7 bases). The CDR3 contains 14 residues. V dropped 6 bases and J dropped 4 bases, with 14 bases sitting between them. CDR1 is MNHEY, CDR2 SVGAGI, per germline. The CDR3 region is CASRVQGGSDTQYF. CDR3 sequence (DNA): TGTGCCAGCAGGGTCCAGGGGGGATCAGATACGCAGTATTTT.

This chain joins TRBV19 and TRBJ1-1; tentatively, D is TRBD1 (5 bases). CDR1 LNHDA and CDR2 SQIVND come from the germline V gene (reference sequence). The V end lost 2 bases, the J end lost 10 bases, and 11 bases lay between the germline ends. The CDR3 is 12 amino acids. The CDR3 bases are TGTGCCAGTAGTATACAGGGCTCGGGAGCTTTCTTT. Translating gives CASSIQGSGAFF.

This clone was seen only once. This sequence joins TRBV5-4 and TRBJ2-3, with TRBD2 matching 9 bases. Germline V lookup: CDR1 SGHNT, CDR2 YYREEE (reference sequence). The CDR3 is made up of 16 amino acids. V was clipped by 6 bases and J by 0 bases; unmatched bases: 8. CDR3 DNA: TGTGCCAGCACCTTAGCTAGCGGGGTTAGCACAGATACGCAGTATTTT. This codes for CASTLASGVSTDTQYF. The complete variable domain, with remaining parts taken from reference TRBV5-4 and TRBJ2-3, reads ETGVTQSPTHLIKTRGQQVTLRCSSQSGHNTVSWYQQALGQGPQFIFQYYREEENGRGNFPPRFSGLQFPNYSSELNVNALELDDSALYLCASTLASGVSTDTQYFGPGTRLTVL.

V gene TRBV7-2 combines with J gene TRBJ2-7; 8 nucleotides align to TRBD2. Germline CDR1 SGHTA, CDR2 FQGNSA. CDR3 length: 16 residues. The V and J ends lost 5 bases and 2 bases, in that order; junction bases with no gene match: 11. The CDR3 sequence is CASSVAGSGRPYEQYF. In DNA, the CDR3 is TGTGCCAGCAGCGTGGCAGGAAGCGGGAGACCCTACGAGCAGTACTTC.

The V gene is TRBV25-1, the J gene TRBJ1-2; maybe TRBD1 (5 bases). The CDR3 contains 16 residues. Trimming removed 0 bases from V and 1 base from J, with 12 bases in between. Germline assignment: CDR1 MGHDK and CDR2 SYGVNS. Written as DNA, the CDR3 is TGTGCCAGCAGTGAATACTTGGGCAGGGTTAACTATGGCTACACCTTC. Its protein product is CASSEYLGRVNYGYTF.

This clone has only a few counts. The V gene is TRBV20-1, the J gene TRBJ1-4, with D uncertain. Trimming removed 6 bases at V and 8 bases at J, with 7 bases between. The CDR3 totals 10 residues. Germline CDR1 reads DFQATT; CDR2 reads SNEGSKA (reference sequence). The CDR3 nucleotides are TGCAGTGCGCCGAGGGAAAAACTGTTTTTT. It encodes CSAPREKLFF.